This TCR beta chain was observed in a study of regulatory T cells in long-lasting Graves disease. Regarding time point: newly diagnosed GD, antithyroid drugs for less than 3 months. Following extraction of RNA from PBMCs, that RNA was used to make the TCR library. Building the TCR beta libraries relied on iRepertoire HTBI primers, and CDR3 regions underwent Arm-PCR. TCRdb independently ran MiXCR on the multiplex PCR reads; one entry per CDR3 protein. Of 500,000 or so distinct CDR3 sequences listed, about 16% were seen once; the top ten hold 9% to 15%. CDR3 length: 13 residues. The germline V gene encodes CDR1 PRHDT and CDR2 FYEKMQ (reference sequence). V lost 6 bases and J 5 bases, leaving 13 bases between the germline ends. In addition, the sample was reused for a study of T cells in Graves' hyperthyroidism and ophthalmopathy.

This receptor was obtained from a middle-aged man with Graves disease. The chain links TRBV13 to TRBJ1-1; D perhaps matches TRBD1 (5 bases). The starting material was peripheral blood mononuclear cells (PBMCs), obtained at new diagnosis, from a patient treated with antithyroid drugs. For the CDR3, the DNA is TGTGCCAGCAGTAGCAGGGTTTGGACTGAAGCTTTCTTT. Translating it yields CASSSRVWTEAFF.